This entry is about one T cell receptor (beta chain). J lost 3 bases, V lost 3 bases, and 11 bases had no gene match. Germline V CDR1 and CDR2: LGHDT, YNNKEL (reference sequence). The CDR3 is made up of 17 amino acids. The sample comes from a study of blood T cell repertoires in COVID-19. Across the whole study: Specimens from acute and convalescent COVID-19 originated in the United States, Italy and Spain. Sources were T cells, B-cell-depleted T cells, or PBMCs; the material itself was cDNA or gDNA.

Original handling: How many nucleated cells were present was estimated from reference gene primer amplification. The table came from immunoSEQ multiplex PCR; TCRdb's copy has only in-frame clones and leaves some out. The V and J calls and the clone size are those of that table, but D and trimming were determined from the DNA. The data hold hundreds of thousands of clones, with 80% to 90% observed a single time. The V and J genes are TRBV3-1 (or the pseudogene TRBV3-2) and TRBJ2-1; the match to TRBD2 covers 7 bases. The specimen was peripheral blood. This receptor was obtained from a woman of 80 years or more with active or convalescent COVID-19. This CDR3 is CASSHATLAVNYNEQFF. CDR3 in DNA: TGTGCCAGCAGCCACGCCACCCTAGCGGTAAACTACAATGAGCAGTTCTTC.